The 32 T cell receptor beta chains reported below all come from one sample, sequenced in a study of CD8 T cells in ankylosing spondylitis. Study-wide results and caveats: A TCR beta motif of fewer than ten highly homologous variants appeared characteristic of ankylosing spondylitis blood.

These receptors' targets are unknown. TCRdb re-called the 5' RACE reads with MiXCR, one entry per CDR3 protein. This repertoire shows just under 550,000 distinct CDR3 sequences, 12% found once; its top ten account for over 6.5%. The specimen was blood, either unsorted or a sorted T cell fraction (not recorded which). Source of these receptors: a male donor with ankylosing spondylitis.

The chain carries TRBV7-6 and TRBJ1-3, with TRBD1 as a possible D gene (5 bases). Per the germline V gene, CDR1 is SGHVS and CDR2 is FNYEAQ. CDR3 size: 16 residues. Trimming took off 8 bases at V and 0 bases at J, with 17 bases between the two ends. CDR3 protein: CASSGGDVGSGNTIYF. The CDR3 bases are TGTGCCAGCTCTGGGGGGGACGTAGGCTCTGGAAACACCATATATTTT.

The chain carries TRBV20-1 and TRBJ2-1; D unresolved. Looked up from germline, CDR1 is DFQATT and CDR2 is SNEGSKA (reference sequence). The CDR3 has 12 residues. V was pared by 1 base and J by 7 bases, with 8 bases between. CDR3 coding DNA: TGCAGTGCTAGAGTACGAGCAAATGAGCAGTTCTTC. Protein sequence: CSARVRANEQFF.

V and J are TRBV3-1 and TRBJ2-5, with D perhaps TRBD1 or TRBD2 (5 bases each). The CDR3 covers 16 residues. Trimming pared 0 bases from V and 2 bases from J, leaving 13 bases between. Germline loops: CDR1 LGHDT, CDR2 YNNKEL (reference sequence). This CDR3 reads CASSQERTGLQETQYF. CDR3 DNA: TGTGCCAGCAGCCAAGAGAGGACGGGGCTTCAAGAGACCCAGTACTTC.

In its sample, this clonotype was seen a few times. The chain has TRBV6-1 and TRBJ1-5; 12 bases line up with TRBD1. After removal of 10 bases from V and 7 bases from J, the junction contained 8 bases not matched to a gene. The CDR3 consists of 14 residues. Germline V gene sequence: CDR1 MNHNS, CDR2 SASEGT. The CDR3 loop reads CATRGTGGSQPQHF. For the CDR3, the DNA is TGTGCCACCAGGGGGACAGGGGGCTCACAGCCCCAGCATTTT.

The chain joins TRBV29-1 to TRBJ1-1; D may be TRBD1 (5 bases). The CDR3 runs to 13 residues. Germline lookup yields CDR1 SQVTM and CDR2 ANQGSEA. Trimming left V 6 bases short and J 1 base short, with 12 bases between. The CDR3 nucleotides read TGCAGCGTAATGACAGTAGGGAACACTGAAGCTTTCTTT. Protein product: CSVMTVGNTEAFF.

The rearrangement links TRBV20-1 to TRBJ1-1; no reliable D call. CDR1 is DFQATT, CDR2 SNEGSKA, per germline (reference sequence). V lost 3 bases and J 1 base, leaving 12 bases between the germline ends. This CDR3 spans 14 amino acids. The CDR3 reads CSASAPEKNTEAFF. The CDR3 nucleotides are TGCAGTGCTAGTGCCCCGGAGAAGAACACTGAAGCTTTCTTT.

In this sample, this clonotype turned up many times. The V and J genes are TRBV4-2 and TRBJ2-5; 11 nucleotides match TRBD2. The CDR3 loop spans 16 amino acids. Germline CDR1 and CDR2: LGHNA and YNFKEQ. V lost 1 base, J lost 3 bases, and 4 bases stayed unmatched. CDR3 coding DNA: TGTGCCAGCAGCCAAGTCCTAGCGGGAGGTGAAGAGACCCAGTACTTC. Protein: CASSQVLAGGEETQYF.

The sample holds a few counts of this clonotype. The chain has TRBV10-3 and TRBJ2-3, with 12 nucleotides matching TRBD1. The V gene's germline CDR1 is ENHRY and CDR2 SYGVKD. V was pared by 3 bases and J by 14 bases, with 9 bases of the junction left unmatched. There are 14 residues in the CDR3. CDR3 region: CAISDYEGTGGLYF. CDR3 coding DNA: TGTGCCATCAGTGACTATGAGGGGACAGGGGGCTTGTATTTT.

The rearrangement joins TRBV2 to TRBJ1-2; unclear D gene. V gave up 10 bases and J gave up 8 bases, with 23 bases separating them. The germline CDR1 and CDR2 sequences are SNHLY and FYNNEI. The CDR3 is made up of 14 amino acids. CDR3 residues: CATLDAGSSRGYTF. The CDR3 DNA follows: TGTGCCACCCTCGACGCTGGGTCTTCACGGGGCTACACCTTC.

This clonotype was picked up a small number of times. The J gene is TRBJ1-1, the V gene TRBV29-1; weak D call: TRBD1 (5 bases). The CDR3 runs to 15 residues. Trimming shortened V by 5 bases and J by 5 bases, and 21 bases separated the two germline ends. Germline CDR1 reads SQVTM; CDR2 reads ANQGSEA. The chain's CDR3 is CSVSWDGRTWTEAFF. Written as DNA, the CDR3 is TGCAGCGTTTCTTGGGACGGAAGAACGTGGACTGAAGCTTTCTTT.

This clonotype was recorded a few times. The chain recombines TRBV4-2 with TRBJ2-1, with TRBD2 as a possible D gene (5 bases). Germline V gives CDR1 LGHNA, CDR2 YNFKEQ. Trimming shortened V by 0 bases and J by 7 bases, and 19 bases separated the two germline ends. This CDR3 is built from 17 residues. The CDR3 region is CASSQDLRELVWNEQFF. DNA for the CDR3: TGTGCCAGCAGCCAAGACCTCCGAGAACTAGTATGGAATGAGCAGTTCTTC.

There are a few counts of this clonotype. This chain connects TRBV7-2 to TRBJ2-2; no firm D call. V gave up 4 bases and J gave up 5 bases, with 14 bases separating them. The CDR3 is made up of 15 amino acids. Germline CDR1 SGHTA, CDR2 FQGNSA. DNA of the CDR3: TGTGCCAGCAGCTCATGGACCCTTTCGACCGGGGAGCTGTTTTTT. Amino acids: CASSSWTLSTGELFF.

V gene TRBV9 combines with J gene TRBJ1-2; no firm D call. Trimming removed 0 bases from V and 5 bases from J, with 8 bases in between. This CDR3 has 13 amino acids. CDR1 is SGDLS and CDR2 is YYNGEE in the germline V gene. The CDR3 reads CASSVDWTYGYTF. The DNA for the CDR3 is TGTGCCAGCAGCGTAGACTGGACGTATGGCTACACCTTC.

The chain carries TRBV6-1 and TRBJ2-7; the match to TRBD2 covers 10 bases. The V and J ends lost 7 bases and 0 bases, in that order; junction bases with no gene match: 12. Germline V gene data show CDR1 as MNHNS and CDR2 as SASEGT. The CDR3 length is 17 residues. The chain's CDR3 is CASTYGLAEFSSYEQYV. The CDR3 DNA reads TGTGCCAGCACCTATGGACTAGCGGAATTTAGCTCCTACGAGCAGTACGTC.

This chain links TRBV3-1 with TRBJ2-2; weak D call: TRBD1 (6 bases). The CDR3 contains 17 residues. Germline lookup yields CDR1 LGHDT and CDR2 YNNKEL (reference sequence). V was shortened by 3 bases and J by 4 bases, with 18 bases between the two germline ends. The CDR3, as DNA: TGTGCCAGCAGCCACCTCAAAGGACAGCTCGGCACCGGGGAGCTGTTTTTT. Amino acids: CASSHLKGQLGTGELFF. Full variable domain (outside the CDR3, taken from reference TRBV3-1 and TRBJ2-2): DTAVSQTPKYLVTQMGNDKSIKCEQNLGHDTMYWYKQDSKKFLKIMFSYNNKELIINETVPNRFSPKSPDKAHLNLHINSLELGDSAVYFCASSHLKGQLGTGELFFGEGSRLTVL.

J is TRBJ1-4 and V is TRBV20-1; D is uncertain. This CDR3 has 13 amino acids. V was clipped by 3 bases and J by 8 bases, with 13 bases between them. The germline V gene encodes CDR1 DFQATT and CDR2 SNEGSKA (reference sequence). In DNA, the CDR3 is TGCAGTGCTAGGTTGGGCGCGAGGGAAAAACTGTTTTTT. Its translation: CSARLGAREKLFF.

The CDR3 DNA is TGCAGTGCTAGTGATTCAGTTGAAGCTTTCTTT. It encodes CSASDSVEAFF. The V call is TRBV20-1, the J call TRBJ1-1; unclear D gene. The CDR3 consists of 11 residues. V was trimmed by 3 bases and J by 7 bases, leaving 9 bases between them. Germline V gene lookup returns CDR1 DFQATT and CDR2 SNEGSKA (reference sequence).

A remark on this clonotype: The junction shows a germline mismatch at one end, possibly a read error. The rearrangement uses TRBV5-5 and TRBJ1-2; D gene uncertain. Germline V gene sequence: CDR1 SGHKS, CDR2 YYEKEE (reference sequence). This CDR3 is 14 amino acids long. The CDR3 reads CASSLGNAPYGYTF. The CDR3 DNA reads TGTGCCAGCAGTTTGGGAAACGCCCCCTATGGCTACACCTTC.

This clonotype came up many times. This chain joins TRBV5-1 and TRBJ2-2, with 8 bases aligning to TRBD2. Germline loops: CDR1 SGHRS, CDR2 YFSETQ. The CDR3 runs to 16 residues. V was pared by 0 bases and J by 6 bases, with 7 bases of the junction left unmatched. This CDR3 reads CASSLAGLAGPGELFF. CDR3 DNA sequence: TGCGCCAGCAGCTTGGCCGGGCTAGCGGGCCCCGGGGAGCTGTTTTTT.

This clonotype was counted a few times. The CDR3 protein is CAISGQGDYGYTF. The CDR3 DNA sequence: TGTGCCATCAGCGGACAGGGGGACTATGGCTACACCTTC. This chain connects TRBV10-3 to TRBJ1-2; TRBD1 matches at 10 bases. Germline trimming cut 6 bases from V and 3 bases from J; bases unmatched to any gene: 1. Per germline, CDR1 ENHRY and CDR2 SYGVKD. CDR3 length: 13 amino acids.

The chain employs TRBV27 and TRBJ2-7; 10 nucleotides agree with TRBD1. Germline-derived CDR1 and CDR2 are MNHEY and SMNVEV (reference sequence). V lost 1 base to trimming and J lost 2 bases; unmatched junction nucleotides: 5. CDR3 size: 16 residues. As DNA, the CDR3 is TGTGCCAGCAGTTTATGGGGACAGGGGTCGGCCTACGAGCAGTACTTC. It codes for CASSLWGQGSAYEQYF.

This clonotype showed up many times. The CDR3 here is CASSQGTDYGYTF. As DNA, the CDR3 is TGTGCCAGCAGCCAAGGGACGGACTATGGCTACACCTTC. The chain employs TRBV12-3 or TRBV12-4 and TRBJ1-2; D is possibly TRBD1 (5 bases). V lost 6 bases, J lost 3 bases, and 11 bases lay in between. This CDR3 contains 13 residues.

CDR3 amino acids: CASSSQDQGDGYTF. The CDR3 nucleotides read TGCGCCAGCAGCTCCCAGGACCAAGGAGATGGCTACACCTTC. The V and J genes are TRBV5-1 and TRBJ1-2; D is undetermined. The CDR3 covers 14 residues. Trimming removed 3 bases from V and 6 bases from J, with 15 bases in between. CDR1 is SGHRS and CDR2 is YFSETQ in the germline V gene.

The CDR3 DNA sequence: TGTGCCACCAGCAGGTCTGCGGCTACCCGGGCAGGGGAGCTGTTTTTT. Its translation is CATSRSAATRAGELFF. This sequence joins TRBV15 and TRBJ2-2; D remains ambiguous. Germline V gene lookup returns CDR1 LNHNV and CDR2 YYDKDF (reference sequence). V gave up 3 bases and J gave up 8 bases, with 19 bases separating them. This CDR3 spans 16 amino acids.

This clonotype was recorded only once. This rearrangement joins TRBV5-1 to TRBJ1-2; D is uncertain. This CDR3 has 14 amino acids. V was clipped by 4 bases and J by 3 bases, with 13 bases between them. Germline CDR1 and CDR2: SGHRS and YFSETQ. The CDR3 spells CASSLESPDYGYTF. The CDR3, as DNA: TGCGCCAGCAGCCTCGAATCCCCGGACTATGGCTACACCTTC. Using reference TRBV5-1 and TRBJ1-2 for the parts outside the CDR3, the full variable domain is KAGVTQTPRYLIKTRGQQVTLSCSPISGHRSVSWYQQTPGQGLQFLFEYFSETQRNKGNFPGRFSGRQFSNSRSEMNVSTLELGDSALYLCASSLESPDYGYTFGSGTRLTVV.

Many counts were recorded for this clonotype. The gene calls are TRBV20-1 and TRBJ1-6; D may be TRBD1 (6 bases). The CDR3 extends over 12 amino acids. Germline V gives CDR1 DFQATT, CDR2 SNEGSKA (reference sequence). V was pared by 4 bases and J by 9 bases, with 10 bases between. The CDR3: CSAKGGISPLHF. DNA for the CDR3: TGCAGTGCTAAGGGGGGTATTTCACCCCTCCACTTT.

This clonotype has ten or more counts. The chain combines TRBV7-2 with TRBJ2-7, with D unclear. The length of the CDR3 is 13 residues. Trimming took off 1 base at V and 2 bases at J, with 6 bases between the two ends. The germline gives CDR1 SGHTA, CDR2 FQGNSA. CDR3 in amino acids: CASSLETAYEQYV. CDR3 in DNA: TGTGCCAGCAGCTTAGAAACAGCCTACGAGCAGTACGTC.

This chain links TRBV3-1 with TRBJ2-7; D unresolved. Germline CDR1 and CDR2: LGHDT and YNNKEL (reference sequence). The V and J ends lost 3 bases and 0 bases respectively, with 9 bases between them. This CDR3 is 14 amino acids long. The CDR3 loop is CASSHQTDSYEQYF. The DNA of the CDR3 is TGTGCCAGCAGCCACCAGACGGACTCCTACGAGCAGTACTTC.

This clonotype was recorded a few times. The V and J genes are TRBV12-3 or TRBV12-4 and TRBJ2-1; D uncertain. Between the trimmed V and J ends, which lost 4 bases and 12 bases, there was a span of 13 bases. The CDR3 has 12 residues. The CDR3 coding sequence is TGTGCCAGCAGTTCGGGCCAGATAGGGCAGTTCTTC. This translates into CASSSGQIGQFF.

There are many counts of this clonotype. The chain combines TRBV7-9 with TRBJ2-7, with a possible D match to TRBD2 (5 bases). V dropped 5 bases and J dropped 0 bases, with 8 bases sitting between them. The CDR3 is made up of 13 amino acids. Germline V gene lookup returns CDR1 SEHNR and CDR2 FQNEAQ (reference sequence). The CDR3 DNA sequence: TGTGCCAGCAGCCGGGGTTTCTCCTACGAGCAGTACTTC. Residues: CASSRGFSYEQYF.

The rearrangement uses TRBV27 and TRBJ2-6, with 12 nucleotides matching TRBD1. The CDR3 sequence is 18 residues long. The germline V gene encodes CDR1 MNHEY and CDR2 SMNVEV (reference sequence). V lost 2 bases to trimming and J lost 4 bases; unmatched junction nucleotides: 6. As DNA, the CDR3 is TGTGCCAGCAGTTTAGTGGGACAGGGGGCCCCCGGGGCCAACGTCCTGACTTTC. It specifies CASSLVGQGAPGANVLTF.

The table lists this clonotype with a few counts. The V gene is TRBV7-2, the J gene TRBJ1-3; D not resolved. CDR3 length equals 13 residues. The V gene's germline CDR1 is SGHTA and CDR2 FQGNSA. The V gene lost 1 base and the J gene lost 4 bases, with 5 bases spanning the gap. CDR3 nucleotides: TGTGCCAGCAGCTTAGGAGTAGGAAACACCATATATTTT. This gives the protein CASSLGVGNTIYF.